Listed below are T cell receptor beta chains from one sample, sequenced in a study of T-cell reconstitution after alpha-beta-depleted transplantation in children. MiXCR was run by TCRdb on the PCR reads, yielding one entry per CDR3 protein. The table has almost 600,000 distinct CDR3 sequences, about a quarter seen once; the top ten hold approximately 33%. Specimen: PBMCs, collected before TCRalphabeta/CD19-depleted stem cell transplant. The receptors shown here come from a boy under three years old with Wiskott-Aldrich syndrome, due to receive a stem cell transplant. Both conserved end residues are part of each CDR3. Fields, in order: V gene, J gene, clone size, CDR3 protein. Not every row has a clone size; where given, it reads once, few, many or a size class.

V: TRBV5-1
J: TRBJ2-5
size: few
CDR3: CASSFPGLAGGENQETQYF

V: TRBV27
J: TRBJ2-3
size: many
CDR3: CASSPRGLSTDTQYF

V: TRBV5-1
J: TRBJ2-1
size: -
CDR3: CASSSRGTSPNEQFF

V: TRBV25-1
J: TRBJ1-2
size: many
CDR3: CASSEAGGYTF

V: TRBV19
J: TRBJ2-7
size: -
CDR3: CASSIRGPGSYEQYF

V: TRBV29-1
J: TRBJ2-2
size: -
CDR3: CSVLLAYTGELFF

V: TRBV6-1
J: TRBJ2-5
size: few
CDR3: CASSRAPLAGGGETQYF

V: TRBV20-1
J: TRBJ1-2
size: few
CDR3: CSATRQADYGYTF

V: TRBV7-2
J: TRBJ2-7
size: -
CDR3: CASSLVRQGTYEQYF

V: TRBV24-1
J: TRBJ2-3
size: -
CDR3: CATSDSDQGGTQYF

V: TRBV12-3/TRBV12-4
J: TRBJ2-7
size: -
CDR3: CASSRLAPPYEQYF

V: TRBV5-6
J: TRBJ2-1
size: -
CDR3: CASSLSPGQGGNEQFF

V: TRBV2
J: TRBJ2-3
size: few
CDR3: CASSALGTSANTDTQYF

V: TRBV5-1
J: TRBJ1-3
size: -
CDR3: CASSWTFESRNTIYF

V: TRBV5-1
J: TRBJ1-1
size: few
CDR3: CASSSSGQGNTEAFF

V: TRBV5-1
J: TRBJ1-1
size: -
CDR3: CASSWAGMGTEAFF

V: TRBV5-1
J: TRBJ2-3
size: -
CDR3: CASSLGDPTDTQYF

V: TRBV5-5
J: TRBJ1-6
size: -
CDR3: CASSSLIGVSPLHF

V: TRBV5-1
J: TRBJ2-5
size: many
CDR3: CASRSGGRVQETQYF

V: TRBV5-5
J: TRBJ2-7
size: few
CDR3: CASSPFSRGTGGAEQYF

V: TRBV2
J: TRBJ2-7
size: -
CDR3: CASGSTGDEQYF

V: TRBV7-2
J: TRBJ2-7
size: -
CDR3: CANSLVGSYEQYF

V: TRBV20-1
J: TRBJ2-5
size: -
CDR3: CSAPQGDVRETQYF

V: TRBV27
J: TRBJ2-6
size: -
CDR3: CASLPLSGANVLTF

V: TRBV5-1
J: TRBJ1-2
size: -
CDR3: CASSLTLQGPKGYTF

V: TRBV6-4
J: TRBJ2-1
size: -
CDR3: CASSLRQGDPNEQFF

V: TRBV24-1
J: TRBJ1-1
size: -
CDR3: CATSEQGRTEAFF

V: TRBV5-1
J: TRBJ2-1
size: few
CDR3: CASSPGGTSGSYNEQFF

V: TRBV20-1
J: TRBJ2-5
size: few
CDR3: CSARISGSGTETQYF

V: TRBV24-1
J: TRBJ2-7
size: -
CDR3: CATSETGVSSFGQYF

V: TRBV7-6
J: TRBJ2-3
size: few
CDR3: CASSLLAGVGSQDTQYF

V: TRBV11-2
J: TRBJ2-1
size: -
CDR3: CASSYVGTSGSNEQFF

V: TRBV27
J: TRBJ1-6
size: -
CDR3: CASKQIYNSPLHF

V: TRBV25-1
J: TRBJ2-7
size: -
CDR3: CASSEAIGEQYF

V: TRBV24-1
J: TRBJ1-5
size: few
CDR3: CATPLARQVGCNQPQHF

V: TRBV29-1
J: TRBJ2-7
size: few
CDR3: CSVAGSYEQYF

V: TRBV5-1
J: TRBJ2-7
size: -
CDR3: CASSLRTSGSLIHEQYF

V: TRBV5-1
J: TRBJ2-5
size: -
CDR3: CASSLGGSVLQETQYF

V: TRBV19
J: TRBJ1-1
size: -
CDR3: CASSQDGTDEAFF

V: TRBV20-1
J: TRBJ2-1
size: few
CDR3: CSASRGLAGVVAYNEQFF

V: TRBV20-1
J: TRBJ2-5
size: -
CDR3: CSAIRWQGLNQETQYF

V: TRBV13
J: TRBJ2-3
size: -
CDR3: CASSFDGGGGTQYF

V: TRBV29-1
J: TRBJ1-1
size: -
CDR3: CSVLNFGRNTEAFF

V: TRBV30
J: TRBJ2-3
size: -
CDR3: CAWSVRRGGPDTQYF

V: TRBV20-1
J: TRBJ2-2
size: few
CDR3: CSASSSDTGELFF

V: TRBV5-6
J: TRBJ2-1
size: few
CDR3: CASSPRGAVFGDEQFF

V: TRBV12-3/TRBV12-4
J: TRBJ1-1
size: -
CDR3: CASSDISRALGTEAFF

V: TRBV5-1
J: TRBJ1-4
size: few
CDR3: CASSLTGIDREKLFF

V: TRBV20-1
J: TRBJ2-7
size: -
CDR3: CSAQTGSEQYF

V: TRBV6-2/TRBV6-3
J: TRBJ2-1
size: few
CDR3: CASSYEVSGTSHYNEQFF

V: TRBV5-1
J: TRBJ2-5
size: -
CDR3: CASSLVTRETQYF

V: TRBV5-1
J: TRBJ2-5
size: -
CDR3: CASSYFSRETQYF

V: TRBV7-3
J: TRBJ1-2
size: -
CDR3: CASSLKGGTGMGLSYGYTF

V: TRBV28
J: TRBJ1-5
size: few
CDR3: CATLGRGNQPQHF

V: TRBV5-1
J: TRBJ2-7
size: -
CDR3: CASSSRTSGIDEQYF

V: TRBV12-3/TRBV12-4
J: TRBJ1-1
size: -
CDR3: CASSLGPPIGAFF